A selection of T cell receptor beta chains follows, all from one sample in a study of Graves' ophthalmopathy and Graves' hyperthyroidism. TCRdb fed the multiplex PCR reads into MiXCR, producing one record per CDR3 protein. The profile covers roughly 380,000 distinct CDR3 sequences, with 15% appearing a single time and roughly 7% taken by the ten largest. Source material: peripheral blood. The receptor set was obtained from a woman aged 18-29 years with stable Graves' hyperthyroidism. CDR3s include the opening cysteine and the closing phenylalanine or tryptophan. The D gene is left open where the match is weak. For some rows the clone size is stated as once, few or many, or as a class when expanded; others skip it.

j_call: TRBJ1-1; clone_size: many; d_call: NA; v_call: TRBV12-3/TRBV12-4; cdr3_nt: TGTGCCAGCAGTTTAGGAGGGAGGCTTGAAGCTTTCTTT; cdr3_aa: CASSLGGRLEAFF
j_call: TRBJ2-5; clone_size: few; d_call: NA; v_call: TRBV19; cdr3_nt: TGTGCCAGTAAAGGGCAGGGACGCGAGACCCAGTACTTC; cdr3_aa: CASKGQGRETQYF
j_call: TRBJ1-5; clone_size: few; d_call: NA; v_call: TRBV19; cdr3_nt: TGTGCCAGTAGTACTTTCACAAGCAATCAGCCCCAGCATTTT; cdr3_aa: CASSTFTSNQPQHF
j_call: TRBJ1-6; clone_size: many; d_call: NA; v_call: TRBV6-5; cdr3_nt: TGTGCCAGCAGTTCCCACCCTGGACGAAGCTCCTATAATTCACCCCTCCACTTT; cdr3_aa: CASSSHPGRSSYNSPLHF
j_call: TRBJ1-5; clone_size: many; d_call: NA; v_call: TRBV19; cdr3_nt: TGTGCCAGTAGGAAATGGTGGGCAGTTTATAGCAATCAGCCCCAGCATTTT; cdr3_aa: CASRKWWAVYSNQPQHF
j_call: TRBJ1-2; clone_size: NA; d_call: TRBD1; v_call: TRBV6-2/TRBV6-3; cdr3_nt: TGTGCCAGCAGTTACTCGATATATTCGGACTACAGGGGCTATGGCTACACCTTC; cdr3_aa: CASSYSIYSDYRGYGYTF
j_call: TRBJ2-5; clone_size: many; d_call: TRBD2; v_call: TRBV6-5; cdr3_nt: TGTGCCAGCAGTTACTCTTCGGCTAGCGGGGGGGCGTTTGGGACCCAGTACTTC; cdr3_aa: CASSYSSASGGAFGTQYF
j_call: TRBJ2-5; clone_size: many; d_call: NA; v_call: TRBV19; cdr3_nt: TGTGCCAGCTCTACAGACCTTACGGACTGGGGAGAGACCCAGTACTTC; cdr3_aa: CASSTDLTDWGETQYF
j_call: TRBJ2-2; clone_size: many; d_call: TRBD2; v_call: TRBV11-2; cdr3_nt: TGTGCCAGCAGCCCTCCGGGCGGGCTAGCGGGCGGGGAGCTGTTTTTT; cdr3_aa: CASSPPGGLAGGELFF
j_call: TRBJ1-2; clone_size: few; d_call: NA; v_call: TRBV5-1; cdr3_nt: TGCGCCAGCAGCTTTCACGACAGGACCCTAATCTATGGCTACACCTTC; cdr3_aa: CASSFHDRTLIYGYTF
j_call: TRBJ1-2; clone_size: few; d_call: NA; v_call: TRBV27; cdr3_nt: TGTGCCAGCAGTTTAGGGTCCCAGGGGAGCTATGGCTACACCTTC; cdr3_aa: CASSLGSQGSYGYTF
j_call: TRBJ1-2; clone_size: many; d_call: NA; v_call: TRBV13; cdr3_nt: TGTGCCAGCAGCTTACGGGAGGAACTGGCTACGGTATATGGCTACACCTTC; cdr3_aa: CASSLREELATVYGYTF
j_call: TRBJ1-1; clone_size: NA; d_call: NA; v_call: TRBV7-3; cdr3_nt: TGTGCCAGCCGGGTAGGTGGGGAGAGCACTGAAGCTTTCTTT; cdr3_aa: CASRVGGESTEAFF
j_call: TRBJ1-1; clone_size: NA; d_call: TRBD1; v_call: TRBV28; cdr3_nt: TGTGCCAGCAGACCACAGGGGGCGCGTCGCACTGAAGCTTGCTTT; cdr3_aa: CASRPQGARRTEACF
j_call: TRBJ2-7; clone_size: many; d_call: NA; v_call: TRBV12-3/TRBV12-4; cdr3_nt: TGTGCCAGCTGCCGTGGGGGGGAGCAGTACTTC; cdr3_aa: CASCRGGEQYF
j_call: TRBJ2-5; clone_size: few; d_call: TRBD1; v_call: TRBV13; cdr3_nt: TGTGCCAGCAGCCCTCCCTACGGGACAGGGAAAGAGACCCAGTACTTC; cdr3_aa: CASSPPYGTGKETQYF
j_call: TRBJ1-5; clone_size: many; d_call: TRBD1; v_call: TRBV5-1; cdr3_nt: TGCGCCAGCAGCTTGGGGGGACAGGGTAGCAATCAGCCCCAGCATTTT; cdr3_aa: CASSLGGQGSNQPQHF
j_call: TRBJ1-1; clone_size: many; d_call: TRBD1; v_call: TRBV11-2; cdr3_nt: TGTGCCAGCAGCCCCCTGAGGACAGGGGGGAAAAAAGCTTTCTTT; cdr3_aa: CASSPLRTGGKKAFF
j_call: TRBJ1-2; clone_size: many; d_call: TRBD1; v_call: TRBV29-1; cdr3_nt: TGCAGCGTCGGACAGGGAGGCTATGGCTACACCTTC; cdr3_aa: CSVGQGGYGYTF
j_call: TRBJ1-5; clone_size: many; d_call: NA; v_call: TRBV4-1; cdr3_nt: TGCGCCAGCAGCCAAGTCTTATCTGGATTTAGCAATCAGCCCCAGCATTTT; cdr3_aa: CASSQVLSGFSNQPQHF
j_call: TRBJ1-5; clone_size: many; d_call: NA; v_call: TRBV6-5; cdr3_nt: TGTGCCTGCAGTTACGAGGGACTGATCAATCAGCCCCAGCATTTT; cdr3_aa: CACSYEGLINQPQHF
j_call: TRBJ2-5; clone_size: many; d_call: NA; v_call: TRBV7-9; cdr3_nt: TGTGCCAGCAGCTGGGGCGGGTCGCAAGAGACCCAGTACTTC; cdr3_aa: CASSWGGSQETQYF
j_call: TRBJ2-7; clone_size: few; d_call: NA; v_call: TRBV18; cdr3_nt: TGTGCCAGCTCACCACGGGAGACAGGTTTACCCTACGAGCAGTACTTC; cdr3_aa: CASSPRETGLPYEQYF
j_call: TRBJ1-1; clone_size: many; d_call: TRBD1; v_call: TRBV7-2; cdr3_nt: TGTGCCAGCAGGGGGACAGGGGGGTATTCTAGGGTGAACACTGAAGCTTTCTTT; cdr3_aa: CASRGTGGYSRVNTEAFF
j_call: TRBJ2-3; clone_size: NA; d_call: NA; v_call: TRBV6-1; cdr3_nt: TGTGCCAGCAGAAACGGACCCTATTACGGGGATACGCAGTATTTT; cdr3_aa: CASRNGPYYGDTQYF
j_call: TRBJ2-7; clone_size: many; d_call: NA; v_call: TRBV28; cdr3_nt: TGTGCCAGCAGGATAAATGTGGGGTCCTACGAGCAGTACTTC; cdr3_aa: CASRINVGSYEQYF
j_call: TRBJ2-7; clone_size: many; d_call: NA; v_call: TRBV6-2/TRBV6-3; cdr3_nt: TGTGCCAGCACCCCTCCGCTCCCCTACGCGCAGTACTTC; cdr3_aa: CASTPPLPYAQYF
j_call: TRBJ1-1; clone_size: NA; d_call: NA; v_call: TRBV7-9; cdr3_nt: TGTGCCAGCAGCTTTGCCCGCTGGAACACTGAAGCTTTCTTT; cdr3_aa: CASSFARWNTEAFF
j_call: TRBJ1-1; clone_size: NA; d_call: NA; v_call: TRBV19; cdr3_nt: TGTGCCAGTAGTATAGACGGATCCGGGGCGAACACTGAAGCTTTCTTT; cdr3_aa: CASSIDGSGANTEAFF
j_call: TRBJ2-7; clone_size: many; d_call: NA; v_call: TRBV15; cdr3_nt: TGTGCCACCAGCAGAGGGTCGCATGGGGACGAGCAGTACTTC; cdr3_aa: CATSRGSHGDEQYF
j_call: TRBJ1-1; clone_size: NA; d_call: NA; v_call: TRBV3-1; cdr3_nt: TGTGCCAGCAGTCACACAGGGACGGAAGCTTTCTTT; cdr3_aa: CASSHTGTEAFF
j_call: TRBJ1-2; clone_size: many; d_call: NA; v_call: TRBV11-3; cdr3_nt: TGTGCCAGCAACAACCTCAGGGGCTCTGGCTACACCTTC; cdr3_aa: CASNNLRGSGYTF
j_call: TRBJ2-7; clone_size: many; d_call: TRBD2; v_call: TRBV27; cdr3_nt: TGTGCCAGCAGTTTAAGGGCGGGGGGTTCCTACGAGCAGTACTTC; cdr3_aa: CASSLRAGGSYEQYF
j_call: TRBJ1-3; clone_size: many; d_call: NA; v_call: TRBV6-5; cdr3_nt: TGTGCCAGCAGTTCCCGGACGGTCAGCTCTGGAAACACCATATATTTT; cdr3_aa: CASSSRTVSSGNTIYF
j_call: TRBJ1-1; clone_size: many; d_call: NA; v_call: TRBV12-3/TRBV12-4; cdr3_nt: TGTGCCAGCACCCCACGGTCGAACACTGAAGCTTTCTTT; cdr3_aa: CASTPRSNTEAFF
j_call: TRBJ1-2; clone_size: many; d_call: NA; v_call: TRBV4-1; cdr3_nt: TGCGCCAGCAGCCAAGGGGGCGGCGGAAGAAACTATGGCTACACCTTC; cdr3_aa: CASSQGGGGRNYGYTF
j_call: TRBJ2-7; clone_size: many; d_call: NA; v_call: TRBV29-1; cdr3_nt: TGCAGCGTTGACGCAGGGAGCAACGAGCAGTACTTC; cdr3_aa: CSVDAGSNEQYF
j_call: TRBJ1-6; clone_size: many; d_call: NA; v_call: TRBV27; cdr3_nt: TGTGCCAGCAGTATCCAGGGAGCACCCCTCCACTTT; cdr3_aa: CASSIQGAPLHF
j_call: TRBJ1-5; clone_size: many; d_call: NA; v_call: TRBV9; cdr3_nt: TGTGCCAGCAGCTCCCGACGGTCTGAACAGCCCCAGCATTTT; cdr3_aa: CASSSRRSEQPQHF
j_call: TRBJ2-5; clone_size: NA; d_call: NA; v_call: TRBV6-5; cdr3_nt: TGTGCCAGCAGTTACGACGCGTGGTCCGTCCAGTACTTC; cdr3_aa: CASSYDAWSVQYF
j_call: TRBJ2-5; clone_size: many; d_call: NA; v_call: TRBV12-3/TRBV12-4; cdr3_nt: TGTGCCAGCAGTTTCACTAGTAAAGAGACCCAGTACTTC; cdr3_aa: CASSFTSKETQYF
j_call: TRBJ1-2; clone_size: many; d_call: NA; v_call: TRBV19; cdr3_nt: TGTGCCAGTAGACAGACTTATGGCTACACCTTC; cdr3_aa: CASRQTYGYTF
j_call: TRBJ1-2; clone_size: many; d_call: NA; v_call: TRBV6-1; cdr3_nt: TGTGCCAGCAGTGAAGCCCCGGGAAAAGGCTACACCTTC; cdr3_aa: CASSEAPGKGYTF
j_call: TRBJ1-2; clone_size: few; d_call: NA; v_call: TRBV20-1; cdr3_nt: TGCAGTGCTAGAGATATGGCAGGGGCTAACTATGGCTACACCTTC; cdr3_aa: CSARDMAGANYGYTF
j_call: TRBJ1-2; clone_size: NA; d_call: TRBD1; v_call: TRBV19; cdr3_nt: TGTGCCACCACTAGAGGGGGCCCCACCACGGGTGGCTACACCTTC; cdr3_aa: CATTRGGPTTGGYTF
j_call: TRBJ1-1; clone_size: many; d_call: NA; v_call: TRBV11-3; cdr3_nt: TGTGCCAGCAGCTTAGATCTAGTCACTGAAGCTTTCTTT; cdr3_aa: CASSLDLVTEAFF
j_call: TRBJ2-7; clone_size: many; d_call: NA; v_call: TRBV19; cdr3_nt: TGTGCCAGTAGTTTCCAGGGGAGGGACGAGCAGTACTTC; cdr3_aa: CASSFQGRDEQYF
j_call: TRBJ1-1; clone_size: many; d_call: NA; v_call: TRBV6-1; cdr3_nt: TGTGCCAGCAGTGAAGAACTTTTTACTGAAGCTTTCTTT; cdr3_aa: CASSEELFTEAFF